These T cell receptor beta chains were read from a single sample in a study of cytomegalovirus exposure and HLA in healthy donors. Measured with immunoSEQ multiplex PCR; TCRdb has only the in-frame clones, and not every one. The clone table shows approximately 100,000 clones, with the ten largest holding roughly 15%. The source material was PBMCs. Receptors were obtained from a man in his fifties or sixties in good health and CMV-seropositive. Both conserved end residues are part of each CDR3. A D gene is named only where the DNA matches it firmly.

d_gene: TRBD1; v_gene: TRBV9; j_gene: TRBJ1-2; CDR3nt: TGTGCCAGCAGCGCCCCGACAGGGGGTGTCTATGGCTACACCTTC; CDR3aa: CASSAPTGGVYGYTF
d_gene: -; v_gene: TRBV6-5; j_gene: TRBJ1-5; CDR3nt: TGTGCCAGCAGCCAGGACAGATCAAATCAGCCCCAGCATTTT; CDR3aa: CASSQDRSNQPQHF
d_gene: TRBD1; v_gene: TRBV10-2; j_gene: TRBJ2-4; CDR3nt: TGCGCCAGCAGGGAACCAACAGGGGAACCAAACATTCAGTACTTC; CDR3aa: CASREPTGEPNIQYF
d_gene: -; v_gene: TRBV13; j_gene: TRBJ2-7; CDR3nt: TGTGCCAGCAGTCGCGATCGAAGCTCCTACGGGCAGTACTTC; CDR3aa: CASSRDRSSYGQYF
d_gene: -; v_gene: TRBV9; j_gene: TRBJ2-1; CDR3nt: TGTGCCAGCAGCGTAGGAGGAGGGGGAGGGCCCTACAATGAGCAGTTCTTC; CDR3aa: CASSVGGGGGPYNEQFF
d_gene: -; v_gene: TRBV30; j_gene: TRBJ1-1; CDR3nt: TGTGCCTGGAGTGTACCCTGGAACAGTGAAGCTTTCTTT; CDR3aa: CAWSVPWNSEAFF
d_gene: TRBD1; v_gene: TRBV23-1; j_gene: TRBJ2-1; CDR3nt: TGCGCCAGCACCCGGGACAGTCGGGCTTGCAATGAGCAGTTCTTC; CDR3aa: CASTRDSRACNEQFF
d_gene: -; v_gene: TRBV18; j_gene: TRBJ1-2; CDR3nt: TGTGCCAGCTCACCAGAGTCACACTATGGCTACACCTTC; CDR3aa: CASSPESHYGYTF
d_gene: -; v_gene: TRBV6-1; j_gene: TRBJ1-4; CDR3nt: TGTGCCAGCAGAGGCCCGCTGGGGGGTGAAAAACTGTTTTTT; CDR3aa: CASRGPLGGEKLFF
d_gene: TRBD1; v_gene: TRBV29-1; j_gene: TRBJ2-1; CDR3nt: TGCAGCGGACAGGGGGCCTACAATGAGCAGTTCTTC; CDR3aa: CSGQGAYNEQFF
d_gene: -; v_gene: TRBV6-1; j_gene: TRBJ2-5; CDR3nt: TGTGCCAGCAGGACGGTAGCGGAGACCCAGTACTTC; CDR3aa: CASRTVAETQYF
d_gene: -; v_gene: TRBV7-2; j_gene: TRBJ2-1; CDR3nt: TGTGCCAGCAGGTCGCCCGGGAGCAGTTACAATGAGCAGTTCTTC; CDR3aa: CASRSPGSSYNEQFF
d_gene: TRBD2; v_gene: TRBV18; j_gene: TRBJ2-1; CDR3nt: TGTGCCAGCTCCCTGGGACTAGCGGGAGCCAATGAGCAGTTCTTC; CDR3aa: CASSLGLAGANEQFF
d_gene: -; v_gene: TRBV30; j_gene: TRBJ2-1; CDR3nt: TGTGCCTGGAGTTCCTTTACGGGAGCCTACAATGAGCAGTTCTTC; CDR3aa: CAWSSFTGAYNEQFF
d_gene: TRBD1; v_gene: TRBV7-2; j_gene: TRBJ2-1; CDR3nt: TGTGCCAGCAGCAGGGGACAGGGCGGGTCAAATGAGCAGTTCTTC; CDR3aa: CASSRGQGGSNEQFF
d_gene: -; v_gene: TRBV7-6; j_gene: TRBJ2-7; CDR3nt: TGTGCCAGCAGCTTAAGGAATGGAGGGAACGAGCAGTACTTC; CDR3aa: CASSLRNGGNEQYF
d_gene: -; v_gene: TRBV7-9; j_gene: TRBJ2-5; CDR3nt: TGTGCCAGCGCTAGCAGTCAAGAGACCCAGTACTTC; CDR3aa: CASASSQETQYF
d_gene: -; v_gene: TRBV9; j_gene: TRBJ1-5; CDR3nt: TGTGCCAGCAGTGTTGACGGGGGGAGCAATCAGCCCCAGCATTTT; CDR3aa: CASSVDGGSNQPQHF
d_gene: TRBD2; v_gene: TRBV5-1; j_gene: TRBJ2-1; CDR3nt: TGCGCCAGCAGCGGGACTAGCCATAACAATGAGCAGTTCTTC; CDR3aa: CASSGTSHNNEQFF
d_gene: -; v_gene: TRBV5-8; j_gene: TRBJ2-3; CDR3nt: TGTGCCAAACGCGATAAATCCAAAGATACGCAGTATTTT; CDR3aa: CAKRDKSKDTQYF
d_gene: TRBD2; v_gene: TRBV7-9; j_gene: TRBJ2-3; CDR3nt: TGTGCCAGCAGCTTAACTAGCGGGACTAGCACAGATACGCAGTATTTT; CDR3aa: CASSLTSGTSTDTQYF
d_gene: TRBD2; v_gene: TRBV5-4; j_gene: TRBJ2-7; CDR3nt: TGTGCCAGCAGCCTAGACTCTTTCTCTGTAGCGGGAGAGGACGAGCAGTACTTC; CDR3aa: CASSLDSFSVAGEDEQYF
d_gene: TRBD1; v_gene: TRBV7-9; j_gene: TRBJ2-1; CDR3nt: TGTGCCAGCAGCCGGGACAGCCCCTACAATGAGCAGTTCTTC; CDR3aa: CASSRDSPYNEQFF
d_gene: TRBD1; v_gene: TRBV27; j_gene: TRBJ1-2; CDR3nt: TGTGCCAGCAGGAGGACAGGGACGGACGGCTACACCTTC; CDR3aa: CASRRTGTDGYTF
d_gene: TRBD2; v_gene: TRBV30; j_gene: TRBJ2-7; CDR3nt: TGTGCCTGGAGAGGTAGCGGGAGCTACGAGCAGTACTTC; CDR3aa: CAWRGSGSYEQYF
d_gene: -; v_gene: TRBV19; j_gene: TRBJ1-4; CDR3nt: TGTGCCAGTAGGGGGGGTGCAACTAATGAAAAACTGTTTTTT; CDR3aa: CASRGGATNEKLFF
d_gene: -; v_gene: TRBV6-6; j_gene: TRBJ2-2; CDR3nt: TGTGCCAGCGGAGGGCCTGGCGGGGAGCTGTTTTTT; CDR3aa: CASGGPGGELFF
d_gene: -; v_gene: TRBV5-1; j_gene: TRBJ1-5; CDR3nt: TGCGCCAGCAGCTTGGGGACAATAGATCAGCCCCAGCATTTT; CDR3aa: CASSLGTIDQPQHF
d_gene: TRBD1; v_gene: TRBV4-2; j_gene: TRBJ1-1; CDR3nt: TGTGCCAGCAGCCAAGACAGGGGGCGTCGGGGGAACACTGAAGCTTTCTTT; CDR3aa: CASSQDRGRRGNTEAFF
d_gene: -; v_gene: TRBV6-4; j_gene: TRBJ1-1; CDR3nt: TGTGCCAGCAGTGACTCGGGAACCGGCGGAGGGACTGAAGCTTTCTTT; CDR3aa: CASSDSGTGGGTEAFF
d_gene: -; v_gene: TRBV2; j_gene: TRBJ1-5; CDR3nt: TGTGCCAGCAGTGAAGCACAGGCGAGCAATCAGCCCCAGCATTTT; CDR3aa: CASSEAQASNQPQHF
d_gene: -; v_gene: TRBV5-4; j_gene: TRBJ1-1; CDR3nt: TGTGCCAGCAGCTCGGACAGACACACTGAAGCTTTCTTT; CDR3aa: CASSSDRHTEAFF
d_gene: TRBD1; v_gene: TRBV5-1; j_gene: TRBJ1-1; CDR3nt: TGCGCCAGCACCTCGGGACAGGGGTTTTCGGGGCAAGCTTTCTTT; CDR3aa: CASTSGQGFSGQAFF
d_gene: TRBD1; v_gene: TRBV7-9; j_gene: TRBJ1-3; CDR3nt: TGTGCCAGCAGCCGTGGACAGGGCGGTGGAAACACCATATATTTT; CDR3aa: CASSRGQGGGNTIYF
d_gene: TRBD1; v_gene: TRBV5-1; j_gene: TRBJ2-1; CDR3nt: TGCGCCAGCAGCTTGGGGGGGACAGCTTACAATGAGCAGTTCTTC; CDR3aa: CASSLGGTAYNEQFF
d_gene: -; v_gene: TRBV11-3; j_gene: TRBJ1-1; CDR3nt: TGTGCCAGCAGCCCGCGGGGCACTGAAGCTTTCTTT; CDR3aa: CASSPRGTEAFF
d_gene: -; v_gene: TRBV7-9; j_gene: TRBJ1-5; CDR3nt: TGTGCCAGCAGCAGCACTGGGGGCCGTCAGCCCCAGCATTTT; CDR3aa: CASSSTGGRQPQHF
d_gene: TRBD2; v_gene: TRBV4-1; j_gene: TRBJ2-1; CDR3nt: TGCGCCAGCAGTCCCTGGGGGCGGGAGGGGAGCCATGAGCAGTTCTTC; CDR3aa: CASSPWGREGSHEQFF
d_gene: TRBD1; v_gene: TRBV11-2; j_gene: TRBJ2-2; CDR3nt: TGTGCCAGCAGCCTCCCCTTTGGACAGGGCAACACCGGGGAGCTGTTTTTT; CDR3aa: CASSLPFGQGNTGELFF
d_gene: TRBD2; v_gene: TRBV30; j_gene: TRBJ2-3; CDR3nt: TGTGCCTGGAGGATAGCGGGAGGGCCAGATACGCAGTATTTT; CDR3aa: CAWRIAGGPDTQYF
d_gene: -; v_gene: TRBV25-1; j_gene: TRBJ1-2; CDR3nt: TGTGCCAGCAGTGAAAGAGGGCCGAACTATGGCTACACCTTC; CDR3aa: CASSERGPNYGYTF
d_gene: TRBD1; v_gene: TRBV7-2; j_gene: TRBJ1-2; CDR3nt: TGTGCCAGCAGCCCTAGCCCAGGGGGCTATGGCTACACCTTC; CDR3aa: CASSPSPGGYGYTF
d_gene: -; v_gene: TRBV5-1; j_gene: TRBJ2-7; CDR3nt: TGCGCCAGCAGCTTGGATGTGCGGAGTACCTACGAGCAGTACTTC; CDR3aa: CASSLDVRSTYEQYF
d_gene: TRBD2; v_gene: TRBV9; j_gene: TRBJ2-1; CDR3nt: TGTGCCAGCAGCGCCCCCCTAGCGGGGTCCTACAATGAGCAGTTCTTC; CDR3aa: CASSAPLAGSYNEQFF
d_gene: TRBD2; v_gene: TRBV11-2; j_gene: TRBJ2-7; CDR3nt: TGTGCCAGCAGCTTAGAGGGACTAGCGCAGCAGTACTTC; CDR3aa: CASSLEGLAQQYF
d_gene: -; v_gene: TRBV7-2; j_gene: TRBJ2-5; CDR3nt: TGTGCCAGCAGCTTACCCCCGGAGACCCAGTACTTC; CDR3aa: CASSLPPETQYF
d_gene: -; v_gene: TRBV6-6; j_gene: TRBJ1-3; CDR3nt: TGTGCCAGCAGCAGGGGATCTGGAAACACCATATATTTT; CDR3aa: CASSRGSGNTIYF
d_gene: -; v_gene: TRBV19; j_gene: TRBJ2-2; CDR3nt: TGTGCCAGTAGACTAGTTGTGGACACCGGGGAGCTGTTTTTT; CDR3aa: CASRLVVDTGELFF